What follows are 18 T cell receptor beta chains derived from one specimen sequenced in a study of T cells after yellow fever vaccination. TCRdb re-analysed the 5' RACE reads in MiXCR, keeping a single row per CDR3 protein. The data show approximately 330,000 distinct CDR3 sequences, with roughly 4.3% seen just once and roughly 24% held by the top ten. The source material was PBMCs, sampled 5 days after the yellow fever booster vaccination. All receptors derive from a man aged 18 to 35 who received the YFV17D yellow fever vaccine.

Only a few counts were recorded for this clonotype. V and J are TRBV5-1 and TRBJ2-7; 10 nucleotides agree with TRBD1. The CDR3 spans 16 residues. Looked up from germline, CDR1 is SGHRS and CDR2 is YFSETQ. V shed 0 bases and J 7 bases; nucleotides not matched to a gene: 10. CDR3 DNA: TGCGCCAGCAGCTTGGCCCCGACAGGGGGCCAAGGGGAGCAGTACTTC. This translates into CASSLAPTGGQGEQYF.

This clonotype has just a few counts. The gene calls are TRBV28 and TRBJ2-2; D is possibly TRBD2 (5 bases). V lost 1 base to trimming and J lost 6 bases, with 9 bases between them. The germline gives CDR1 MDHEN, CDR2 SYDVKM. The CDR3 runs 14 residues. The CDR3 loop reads CASSLYSGPGELFF. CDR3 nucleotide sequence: TGTGCCAGCAGTTTATACAGCGGCCCCGGGGAGCTGTTTTTT.

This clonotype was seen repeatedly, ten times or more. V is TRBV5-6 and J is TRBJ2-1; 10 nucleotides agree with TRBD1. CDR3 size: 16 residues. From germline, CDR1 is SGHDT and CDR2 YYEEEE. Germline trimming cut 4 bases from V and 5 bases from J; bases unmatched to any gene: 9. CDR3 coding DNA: TGTGCCAGCAGCCCCTCCGGGACAGGGGCCCACAATGAGCAGTTCTTC. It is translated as CASSPSGTGAHNEQFF. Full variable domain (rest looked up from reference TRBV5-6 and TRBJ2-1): DAGVTQSPTHLIKTRGQQVTLRCSPKSGHDTVSWYQQALGQGPQFIFQYYEEEERQRGNFPDRFSGHQFPNYSSELNVNALLLGDSALYLCASSPSGTGAHNEQFFGPGTRLTVL.

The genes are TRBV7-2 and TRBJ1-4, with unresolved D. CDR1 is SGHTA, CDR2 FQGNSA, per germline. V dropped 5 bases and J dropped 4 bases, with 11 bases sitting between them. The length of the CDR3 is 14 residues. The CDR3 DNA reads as TGTGCCAGCAGCCCGGGAAGGCGTAATGAAAAACTGTTTTTT. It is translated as CASSPGRRNEKLFF.

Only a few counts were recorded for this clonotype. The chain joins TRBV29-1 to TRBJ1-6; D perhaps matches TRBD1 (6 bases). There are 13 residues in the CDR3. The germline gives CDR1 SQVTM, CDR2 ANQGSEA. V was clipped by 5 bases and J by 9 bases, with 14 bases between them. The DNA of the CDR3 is TGCAGCGTTTCTCAGGGAGGGGGTTCACCCCTCCACTTT. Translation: CSVSQGGGSPLHF.

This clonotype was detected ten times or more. The CDR3 DNA reads TGCGCCAGCAGCCAGGGGACAACAGATACGCAGTATTTT. Its translation is CASSQGTTDTQYF. This sequence joins TRBV5-1 and TRBJ2-3; D is perhaps TRBD1 (6 bases). V lost 4 bases to trimming and J lost 3 bases, with 9 bases between them. CDR3 length equals 13 residues. CDR1 and CDR2 (germline): SGHRS, YFSETQ.

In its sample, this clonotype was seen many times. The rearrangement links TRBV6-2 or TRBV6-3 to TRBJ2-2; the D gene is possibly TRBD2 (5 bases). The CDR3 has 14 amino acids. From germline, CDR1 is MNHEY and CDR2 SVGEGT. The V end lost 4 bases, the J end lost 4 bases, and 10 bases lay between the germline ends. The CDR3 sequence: CASSLDFFTGELFF. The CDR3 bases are TGTGCCAGCAGTTTGGACTTCTTCACCGGGGAGCTGTTTTTT.

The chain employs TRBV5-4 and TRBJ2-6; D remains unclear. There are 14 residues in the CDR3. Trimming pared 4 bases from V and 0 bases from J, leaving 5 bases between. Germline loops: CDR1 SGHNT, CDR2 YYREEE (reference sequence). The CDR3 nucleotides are TGTGCCAGCAGCGCCCTCTCTGGGGCCAACGTCCTGACTTTC. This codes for CASSALSGANVLTF.

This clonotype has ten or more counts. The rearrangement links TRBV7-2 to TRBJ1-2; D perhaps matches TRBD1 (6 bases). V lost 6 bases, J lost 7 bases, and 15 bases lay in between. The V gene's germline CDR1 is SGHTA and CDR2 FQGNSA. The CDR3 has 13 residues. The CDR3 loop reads CASSKTGGRGYTF. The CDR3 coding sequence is TGTGCCAGCAGTAAAACCGGGGGCCGTGGCTACACCTTC.

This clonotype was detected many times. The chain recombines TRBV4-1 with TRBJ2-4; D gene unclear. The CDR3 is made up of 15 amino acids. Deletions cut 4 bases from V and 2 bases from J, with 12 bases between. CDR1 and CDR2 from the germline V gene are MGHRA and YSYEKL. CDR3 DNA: TGCGCCAGCAGCCTCGGTGGGCTGACCAAAAACATTCAGTACTTC. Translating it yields CASSLGGLTKNIQYF.

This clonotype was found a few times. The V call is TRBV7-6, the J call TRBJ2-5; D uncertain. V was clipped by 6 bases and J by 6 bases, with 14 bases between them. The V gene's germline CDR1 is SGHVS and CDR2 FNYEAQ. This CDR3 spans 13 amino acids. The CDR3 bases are TGTGCCAGCAGTCCGCAGGCTAAGCAGACCCAGTACTTC. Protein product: CASSPQAKQTQYF. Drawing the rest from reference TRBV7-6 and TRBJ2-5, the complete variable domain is GAGVSQSPRYKVTKRGQDVALRCDPISGHVSLYWYRQALGQGPEFLTYFNYEAQQDKSGLPNDRFSAERPEGSISTLTIQRTEQRDSAMYRCASSPQAKQTQYFGPGTRLLVL.

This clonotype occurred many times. The CDR3 DNA reads as TGTGCCAGCAGGGGTTACGCTGAAGCTTTCTTT. This sequence encodes CASRGYAEAFF. This chain joins TRBV7-9 and TRBJ1-1; D call uncertain. There are 11 residues in the CDR3. Germline V gives CDR1 SEHNR, CDR2 FQNEAQ (reference sequence). The V gene lost 6 bases and the J gene lost 6 bases, with 8 bases spanning the gap.

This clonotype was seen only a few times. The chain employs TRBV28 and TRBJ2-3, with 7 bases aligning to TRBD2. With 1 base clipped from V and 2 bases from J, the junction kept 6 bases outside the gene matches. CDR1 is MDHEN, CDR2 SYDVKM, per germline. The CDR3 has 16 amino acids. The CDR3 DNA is TGTGCCAGCAGTTTATACAGCGGGGCCACCACAGATACGCAGTATTTT. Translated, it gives CASSLYSGATTDTQYF.

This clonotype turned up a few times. The CDR3 loop reads CASSADTRDYGYTF. The CDR3 nucleotides read TGTGCCAGCAGCGCGGACACCCGCGACTATGGCTACACCTTC. The chain employs TRBV9 and TRBJ1-2, with D possibly matching TRBD1 (5 bases). CDR3 length: 14 amino acids. CDR1 is SGDLS, CDR2 YYNGEE, per germline. V lost 3 bases and J lost 3, with 12 bases in between.

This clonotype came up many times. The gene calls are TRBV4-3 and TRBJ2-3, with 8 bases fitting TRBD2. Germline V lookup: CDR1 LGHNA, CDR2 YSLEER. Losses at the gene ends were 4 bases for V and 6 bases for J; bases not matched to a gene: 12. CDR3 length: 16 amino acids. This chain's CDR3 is CASSPRRGGGSDTQYF. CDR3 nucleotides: TGCGCCAGCAGCCCCCGACGGGGGGGCGGGTCGGATACGCAGTATTTT.

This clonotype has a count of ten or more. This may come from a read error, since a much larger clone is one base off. The CDR3 sequence: CATSRENQPQHF. CDR3 nucleotides: TGTGCCACCAGCAGAGAGAATCAGCCCCAGCATTTT. The chain is built from TRBV15 and TRBJ1-5; D remains ambiguous. V was pared by 0 bases and J by 4 bases, with 1 base between. The CDR3 is made up of 12 amino acids. CDR1 is LNHNV and CDR2 is YYDKDF in the germline V gene (reference sequence).

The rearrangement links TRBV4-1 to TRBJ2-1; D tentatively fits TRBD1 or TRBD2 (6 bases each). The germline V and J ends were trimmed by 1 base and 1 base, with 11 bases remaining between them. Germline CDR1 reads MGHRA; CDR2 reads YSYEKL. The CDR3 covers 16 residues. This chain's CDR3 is CASSQATGASYNEQFF. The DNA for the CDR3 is TGCGCCAGCAGCCAAGCAACGGGGGCTTCCTACAATGAGCAGTTCTTC.

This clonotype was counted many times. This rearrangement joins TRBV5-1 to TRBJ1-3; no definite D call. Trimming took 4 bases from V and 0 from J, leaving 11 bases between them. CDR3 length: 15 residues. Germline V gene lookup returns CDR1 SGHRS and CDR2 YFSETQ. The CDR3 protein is CASSAGLYSGNTIYF. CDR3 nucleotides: TGCGCCAGCAGCGCCGGACTGTACTCTGGAAACACCATATATTTT.